Sequencing of this T cell receptor beta chain was carried out in a study of OX40 agonist ivuxolimab in advanced cancers. Overall study: Each dose-escalation patient presented with hepatocellular carcinoma, melanoma, renal cell or head and neck cancer.

This CDR3 is 14 amino acids long. Germline values: CDR1 SGHAT, CDR2 FQDESV (reference sequence). J lost 7 bases, V lost 4 bases, and 5 bases had no gene match. The data were produced by immunoSEQ multiplex PCR, yet TCRdb's version contains in-frame clones alone and is incomplete. Here the sample spans tens of thousands of clones, 65% to 90% being singletons. J is TRBJ2-1 and V is TRBV11-1, with 9 positions matching TRBD1. The sample here was CD4+ or CD8+ T cells sorted from blood, taken in a trial of the OX40 agonist ivuxolimab. This TCR was sampled from an adult with an advanced solid tumor such as melanoma, head and neck, liver or kidney cancer. CDR3 in amino acids: CASSSDRGRNEQFF. DNA for the CDR3: TGTGCCAGCAGCTCTGACAGGGGGAGGAATGAGCAGTTCTTC.